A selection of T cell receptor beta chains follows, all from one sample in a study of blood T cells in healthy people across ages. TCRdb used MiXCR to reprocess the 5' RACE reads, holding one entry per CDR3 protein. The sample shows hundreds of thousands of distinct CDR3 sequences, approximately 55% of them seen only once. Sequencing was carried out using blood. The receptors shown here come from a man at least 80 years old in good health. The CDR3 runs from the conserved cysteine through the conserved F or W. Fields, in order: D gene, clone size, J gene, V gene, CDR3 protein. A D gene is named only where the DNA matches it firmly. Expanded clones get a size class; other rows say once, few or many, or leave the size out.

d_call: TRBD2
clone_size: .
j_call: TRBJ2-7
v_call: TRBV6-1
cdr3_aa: CASSVGGRSHEQYF

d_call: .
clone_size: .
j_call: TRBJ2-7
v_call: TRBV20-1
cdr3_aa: CSASVPQGPYEQYF

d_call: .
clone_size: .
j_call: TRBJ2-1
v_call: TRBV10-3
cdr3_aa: CAIKGEGYNEQFF

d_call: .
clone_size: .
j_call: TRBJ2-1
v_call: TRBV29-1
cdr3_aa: CSVEEDRLAWHNEQFF

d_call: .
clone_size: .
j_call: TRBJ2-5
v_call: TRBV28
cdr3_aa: CASSPIGRELSQYF

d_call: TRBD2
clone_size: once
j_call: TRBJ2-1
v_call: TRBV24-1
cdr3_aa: CATSDFLTSGNSYNEQFF

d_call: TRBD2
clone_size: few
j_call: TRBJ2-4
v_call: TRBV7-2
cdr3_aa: CASSIGGSGTTGNIQYF

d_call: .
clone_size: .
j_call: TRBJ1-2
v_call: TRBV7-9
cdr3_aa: CASSFFPQGTNYGYTF

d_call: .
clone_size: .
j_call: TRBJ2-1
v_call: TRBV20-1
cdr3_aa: CSAGTGTTEIGYNEQFF

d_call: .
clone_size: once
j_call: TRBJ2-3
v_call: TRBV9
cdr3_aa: CASSPRLHSTDTQYF

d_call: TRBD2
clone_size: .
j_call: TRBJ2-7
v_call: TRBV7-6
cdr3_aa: CASSRGTSGVYEQYF

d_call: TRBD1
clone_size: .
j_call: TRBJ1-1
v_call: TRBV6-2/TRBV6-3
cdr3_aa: CASSWPVGQSENTEAFF

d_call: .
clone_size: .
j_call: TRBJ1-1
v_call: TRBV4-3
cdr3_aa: CASSQDSGGNTEAFF

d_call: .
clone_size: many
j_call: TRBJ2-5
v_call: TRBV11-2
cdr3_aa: CASSPYQETQYF

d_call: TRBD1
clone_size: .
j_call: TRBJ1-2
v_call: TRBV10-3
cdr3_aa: CAISAGQGARGGYTF

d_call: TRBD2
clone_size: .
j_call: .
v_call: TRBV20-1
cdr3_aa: CSATTSGRLYEQYF

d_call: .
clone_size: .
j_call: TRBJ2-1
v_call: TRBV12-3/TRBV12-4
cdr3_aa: CASTPGKLNEQFF

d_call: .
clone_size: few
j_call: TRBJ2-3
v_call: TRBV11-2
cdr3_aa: CASTPSIRYAYF

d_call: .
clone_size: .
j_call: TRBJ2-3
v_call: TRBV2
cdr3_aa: CASSVGSGADTQYF

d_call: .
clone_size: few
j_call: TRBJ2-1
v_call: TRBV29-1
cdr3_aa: CSVELGLGEQFF